This passage covers 13 T cell receptor beta chains from one sample sequenced in a study of blood T cell repertoires in COVID-19. Profiling relied on immunoSEQ multiplex PCR, and the TCRdb table lists in-frame clones only, not all of them. Of fewer than 200,000 clones in the sample, 70% to 90% were seen once. Sequencing was carried out using peripheral blood. Every receptor here comes from a man in his fifties with active or convalescent COVID-19.

The V gene is TRBV2, the J gene TRBJ2-1; TRBD2 agrees at 10 bases. J gave up 10 bases and V 10 bases, and 10 bases lay outside the gene matches. The CDR3 sequence is 13 residues long. CDR1 SNHLY and CDR2 FYNNEI come from the germline V gene. CDR3 in amino acids: CATGQAGGHEQFF. CDR3 bases: TGTGCCACCGGGCAAGCGGGGGGGCACGAGCAGTTCTTC.

A remark on this clone: Mismatch with germline at one junction end may stem from a read error. The chain is built from TRBV6-2 or TRBV6-3 and TRBJ2-5, with 7 positions matching TRBD2. The CDR3 totals 14 residues. Looked up from germline, CDR1 is MNHEY and CDR2 is SVGEGT. CDR3 region: CASSDSTSDIFQYF. The CDR3, as DNA: TGTGCCAGCAGTGACTCCACTAGCGACATCTTCCAGTACTTC.

V is TRBV18 and J is TRBJ2-5; 8 bases are shared with TRBD2. CDR1 KGHSH and CDR2 LQKENI come from the germline V gene. The CDR3 is made up of 16 amino acids. V lost 3 bases to trimming and J lost 2 bases; unmatched junction nucleotides: 8. CDR3 protein: CASSPKTGGSQETQYF. CDR3 coding DNA: TGTGCCAGCTCACCGAAGACGGGAGGGTCACAAGAGACCCAGTACTTC.

The J gene is TRBJ2-5, the V gene TRBV12-5, with no clear D. Germline assignment: CDR1 LGHNT and CDR2 FRNRAP. Trimming pared 7 bases from V and 3 bases from J, leaving 9 bases between. The CDR3 consists of 12 residues. CDR3 DNA: TGTGCTAGTGCCCCTGGAGAAGAGACCCAGTACTTC. This codes for CASAPGEETQYF.

The rearrangement uses TRBV3-1 (or the pseudogene TRBV3-2) and TRBJ2-1; a weak D match, TRBD1 (5 bases). V lost 6 bases and J lost 7, with 19 bases in between. This CDR3 spans 15 amino acids. Germline V gives CDR1 LGHDT, CDR2 YNNKEL (reference sequence). The CDR3 reads CASSHVQGPLNEQFF. CDR3 in DNA: TGTGCCAGCAGTCATGTTCAGGGCCCCTTAAATGAGCAGTTCTTC.

J is TRBJ2-7 and V is TRBV28, with D perhaps TRBD2 (5 bases). This CDR3 is 16 amino acids long. The V gene lost 4 bases and the J gene lost 0 bases, with 16 bases spanning the gap. Germline loops: CDR1 MDHEN, CDR2 SYDVKM. CDR3 protein: CASSSAGSATSYEQYF. In DNA, the CDR3 is TGTGCCAGCAGTTCCGCGGGTAGCGCAACCTCCTACGAGCAGTACTTC.

V usage is TRBV14 and J usage is TRBJ2-3; no definite D call. Germline-derived CDR1 and CDR2 are SGHDN and FVKESK. This CDR3 region has 14 residues. V lost 4 bases, J lost 4 bases, and 12 bases lay in between. CDR3 bases: TGTGCCAGCAGCCTAGCCCACGGCGCAGATACGCAGTATTTT. Encoded protein: CASSLAHGADTQYF.

The chain uses TRBV7-9 and TRBJ1-1; maybe TRBD1 (5 bases). The V gene's germline CDR1 is SEHNR and CDR2 FQNEAQ (reference sequence). Trimming removed 5 bases from V and 2 bases from J, with 9 bases in between. CDR3 size: 13 residues. The CDR3 DNA is TGTGCCAGCAGCATCGACAGTAACACTGAAGCTTTCTTT. This sequence encodes CASSIDSNTEAFF.

The rearrangement links TRBV12-3 or TRBV12-4 to TRBJ2-7; 11 positions match TRBD1. The CDR3 is 12 amino acids. V trimming: 3 bases; J trimming: 12 bases; junction bases outside the gene matches: 4. Here the CDR3 DNA reads TGTGCCAGCAGTTTGGGAGGGACAGGGGGGTACTTC. The encoded protein is CASSLGGTGGYF.

This rearrangement joins TRBV5-1 to TRBJ1-2, with TRBD1 matching over 9 bases. This CDR3 spans 15 amino acids. CDR1 and CDR2 from the germline V gene are SGHRS and YFSETQ. The ends lost 5 bases at V and 6 bases at J; junction bases unmatched: 11. The CDR3 DNA sequence: TGCGCCAGCAGTTGGAAAACAGGGGGCTCTAATGGCTACACCTTC. Translation gives CASSWKTGGSNGYTF.

The chain combines TRBV10-1 with TRBJ2-7; TRBD2 agrees at 9 bases. There are 14 residues in the CDR3. Germline V gene sequence: CDR1 WNHNN, CDR2 SYGVQD (reference sequence). V was clipped by 7 bases and J by 3 bases; unmatched bases: 7. CDR3 nucleotide sequence: TGCGCCAGCATGCGGGGGGGCCATGACTACGAGCAGTACTTC. Translated, it gives CASMRGGHDYEQYF.

V is TRBV28 and J is TRBJ1-2; D not resolved. V lost 10 bases and J 2 bases, leaving 14 bases between the germline ends. The germline V gene encodes CDR1 MDHEN and CDR2 SYDVKM. CDR3 length equals 13 residues. The CDR3 region has the DNA TGTGCCATCTCAACGTTACTAAACTATGGCTACACCTTC. It encodes CAISTLLNYGYTF.

Concerning this clone itself: Other DNA sequences within the sample encode an identical CDR3. The chain couples TRBV18 to TRBJ2-3, with 7 bases fitting TRBD2. From germline, CDR1 is KGHSH and CDR2 LQKENI. The CDR3 is made up of 15 amino acids. V shed 0 bases, J shed 3 bases, and the junction held 3 bases outside the gene matches. The CDR3: CASSPPTGGTDTQYF. The CDR3 nucleotides read TGTGCCAGCTCACCACCTACGGGGGGTACAGATACGCAGTATTTT.